This record concerns one T cell receptor (beta chain) sequence. PCR primers comprised 60 Vbeta and 13 Jbeta primers. Method: immunoSEQ multiplex PCR; TCRdb's copy keeps in-frame clones and lacks some. Of about 83,000 clones in the sample, under 80% were seen once. This sample stems from a study of cytomegalovirus exposure and HLA in healthy donors. The CDR3 extends over 13 amino acids. Losses at the gene ends were 5 bases for V and 1 base for J; bases not matched to a gene: 1. From germline, CDR1 is SGHTA and CDR2 FQGNSA. The TCR comes from a man aged 18 to 29 in good health and CMV-seropositive. Material for sequencing was PBMCs. This chain connects TRBV7-2 to TRBJ1-1; 7 bases align to TRBD1. Written as DNA, the CDR3 is TGTGCCAGCAGCAGGGACAGGAACACTGAAGCTTTCTTT. Protein product: CASSRDRNTEAFF.